These 18 T cell receptor beta chains were sequenced from one sample in a study of cytomegalovirus exposure and HLA in healthy donors. A multiplex PCR was run with 60 Vbeta primers and 13 Jbeta primers. The method was immunoSEQ multiplex PCR; TCRdb's version includes in-frame clones alone and lacks a portion of them. The sample lists 100,000 or so clones, nearly 80% occurring once. The material sequenced was PBMCs. The receptors stem from a man aged 30 to 39 in good health and CMV-seronegative.

V usage is TRBV5-1 and J usage is TRBJ2-3; 7 nucleotides agree with TRBD1. CDR1 and CDR2 from the germline V gene are SGHRS and YFSETQ. The CDR3 runs to 15 residues. V gave up 4 bases and J gave up 6 bases; unmatched junction bases: 11. The CDR3 bases are TGCGCCAGCAGCCACGGACAGGTCCGTTCGGATACGCAGTATTTT. Translated: CASSHGQVRSDTQYF.

The chain is built from TRBV7-2 and TRBJ2-7, with 10 bases identical to TRBD2. This CDR3 contains 14 residues. The germline V gene has CDR1 SGHTA and CDR2 FQGNSA. The junction had 6 bases not matched to a gene; V was cut back by 5 bases and J by 5 bases. CDR3 in DNA: TGTGCCAGCAGCACAGCGGGGGGGCTCGACGAGCAGTACTTC. As protein: CASSTAGGLDEQYF.

This sequence joins TRBV6-5 and TRBJ1-6, with a weak D call TRBD1 (5 bases). The CDR3 sequence is 14 residues long. Germline V gene lookup returns CDR1 MNHEY and CDR2 SVGAGI. Between the trimmed V and J ends, which lost 2 bases and 13 bases, there was a span of 15 bases. The CDR3 spells CASSYGGTGRPLHF. DNA for the CDR3: TGTGCCAGCAGTTACGGCGGGACTGGGAGGCCCCTCCACTTT.

This clone showed up just a few times. This chain joins TRBV5-6 and TRBJ1-1, with 8 bases identical to TRBD1. V dropped 6 bases and J dropped 4; count of bases not matched to a gene: 2. Germline assignment: CDR1 SGHDT and CDR2 YYEEEE. This CDR3 contains 12 residues. CDR3 residues: CASKTGGTEAFF. The CDR3 region has the DNA TGTGCCAGCAAAACAGGGGGCACTGAAGCTTTCTTT.

This clone was seen a single time. This sequence joins TRBV15 and TRBJ1-1; 12 bases map to TRBD1. The CDR3 has 16 amino acids. V lost 3 bases, J lost 2 bases, and 4 bases stayed unmatched. CDR1 and CDR2 from the germline V gene are LNHNV and YYDKDF (reference sequence). The CDR3 DNA is TGTGCCACCAGCAGGGGACAGGGGGCGGGTAACACTGAAGCTTTCTTT. Residues: CATSRGQGAGNTEAFF.

The chain carries TRBV19 and TRBJ1-5; D may be TRBD1 (5 bases). Germline lookup yields CDR1 LNHDA and CDR2 SQIVND (reference sequence). The V end was cut by 7 bases, the J end by 6 bases, with 22 bases between. This CDR3 has 16 amino acids. The CDR3 bases are TGTGCCAGTAACCTGGGCCACTCAGGGCCGGGTCAGCCCCAGCATTTT. Residues: CASNLGHSGPGQPQHF.

The chain links TRBV5-1 to TRBJ2-7; perhaps TRBD2 as D (6 bases). The CDR3 extends over 15 amino acids. Germline V CDR1 and CDR2: SGHRS, YFSETQ. V lost 4 bases, J lost 2 bases, and 16 bases lay in between. The CDR3 DNA follows: TGCGCCAGCAGCCGCCCGGGGGTTACCCCCTACGAGCAGTACTTC. It translates to CASSRPGVTPYEQYF.

V is TRBV27 and J is TRBJ1-2; possible D gene TRBD1, 6 bases. Trimming took off 0 bases at V and 4 bases at J, with 9 bases between the two ends. The CDR3 loop spans 14 amino acids. Germline CDR1 is MNHEY and CDR2 is SMNVEV (reference sequence). As DNA, the CDR3 is TGTGCCAGCAGTTTATCGCAGGGGTCCTATGGCTACACCTTC. Its protein product is CASSLSQGSYGYTF.

This rearrangement joins TRBV7-9 to TRBJ1-1; 9 bases align to TRBD1. Germline trimming cut 7 bases from V and 1 base from J; bases unmatched to any gene: 7. In germline, CDR1 is SEHNR, CDR2 FQNEAQ (reference sequence). The CDR3 covers 15 residues. Here the CDR3 reads CASMAPQGANTEAFF. As DNA, the CDR3 is TGTGCCAGCATGGCACCACAGGGGGCGAACACTGAAGCTTTCTTT. The full variable domain, completed using reference TRBV7-9 and TRBJ1-1, is DTGVSQNPRHKITKRGQNVTFRCDPISEHNRLYWYRQTLGQGPEFLTYFQNEAQLEKSRLLSDRFSAERPKGSFSTLEIQRTEQGDSAMYLCASMAPQGANTEAFFGQGTRLTVV.

The chain links TRBV28 to TRBJ2-7; D may be TRBD2 (5 bases). Deletions cut 6 bases from V and 6 bases from J, with 18 bases between. Germline V CDR1 and CDR2: MDHEN, SYDVKM. This CDR3 contains 14 residues. The DNA of the CDR3 is TGTGCCAGCAGGACTACAGCGCCCCAAGTCGAGCAGTACTTC. Protein sequence: CASRTTAPQVEQYF.

The rearrangement joins TRBV12-5 to TRBJ2-1, with TRBD1 matching 8 bases. Germline V lookup: CDR1 LGHNT, CDR2 FRNRAP. Trimming at V came to 1 base and at J to 8 bases, leaving 22 bases not matched to a gene. The CDR3 extends over 20 amino acids. The CDR3 sequence: CASGLDTAFMTGAARDEQFF. In DNA, the CDR3 is TGTGCTAGTGGTTTGGACACGGCCTTCATGACAGGGGCCGCGCGGGATGAGCAGTTCTTC.

This clone was found a few times. V is TRBV19 and J is TRBJ2-5; D is possibly TRBD2 (6 bases). CDR3 length equals 15 residues. The germline gives CDR1 LNHDA, CDR2 SQIVND (reference sequence). V shed 3 bases and J shed 2 bases, with 13 bases lying between them. CDR3 residues: CASSIGAGYQETQYF. The CDR3 DNA reads as TGTGCCAGTAGTATTGGGGCGGGATATCAAGAGACCCAGTACTTC.

The chain employs TRBV10-1 and TRBJ2-1, with D unclear. The V gene's germline CDR1 is WNHNN and CDR2 SYGVQD (reference sequence). V lost 1 base to trimming and J lost 4 bases, with 8 bases between them. The CDR3 is 14 amino acids. The CDR3 DNA follows: TGCGCCAGCAGTGAGTTTTCCACATACAATGAGCAGTTCTTC. Translating gives CASSEFSTYNEQFF.

The chain has TRBV7-8 and TRBJ1-3, with TRBD1 identical over 7 bases. Trimming cost V 4 bases and J 1 base; bases outside gene matches: 7. This CDR3 has 16 residues. The V gene's germline CDR1 is SGHVS and CDR2 FQNEAQ. In DNA form, the CDR3 reads TGTGCCAGCAGCTCCGGGACAGCCGGATCTGGAAACACCATATATTTT. This translates into CASSSGTAGSGNTIYF.

The chain combines TRBV15 with TRBJ2-1; TRBD2 agrees at 7 bases. Germline assignment: CDR1 LNHNV and CDR2 YYDKDF (reference sequence). Trimming took 3 bases from V and 7 from J; bases not matched to a gene: 12. CDR3 length: 16 residues. The chain's CDR3 is CATSRAGSGMLNEQFF. CDR3 bases: TGTGCCACCAGCAGGGCTGGAAGCGGGATGTTGAATGAGCAGTTCTTC.

This chain connects TRBV15 to TRBJ2-7, with D unclear. Trimming pared 1 base from V and 7 bases from J, leaving 20 bases between. Germline assignment: CDR1 LNHNV and CDR2 YYDKDF (reference sequence). CDR3 length: 16 residues. The CDR3 sequence: CATSRAVGARSLEQYF. CDR3 bases: TGTGCCACCAGCAGAGCGGTCGGTGCTAGGAGTTTAGAGCAGTACTTC.

The V call is TRBV5-6, the J call TRBJ1-5, with 10 positions matching TRBD1. Germline CDR1 is SGHDT and CDR2 is YYEEEE. V lost 2 bases, J lost 7 bases, and 6 bases stayed unmatched. The CDR3 spans 15 residues. CDR3 sequence: CASSLRDRGGQPQHF. Here the CDR3 DNA reads TGTGCCAGCAGCTTACGGGACAGGGGTGGGCAGCCCCAGCATTTT.

V usage is TRBV11-2 and J usage is TRBJ2-5; perhaps TRBD2 as D (5 bases). CDR3 length equals 16 residues. V was shortened by 1 base and J by 5 bases, with 17 bases between the two germline ends. Germline V gene sequence: CDR1 SGHAT, CDR2 FQNNGV. CDR3 residues: CASSLVRLQRVETQYF. The CDR3 DNA reads as TGTGCCAGCAGCTTAGTGAGGTTGCAGAGGGTTGAGACCCAGTACTTC. Combining the CDR3 with reference TRBV11-2 and TRBJ2-5 gives the whole variable domain EAGVAQSPRYKIIEKRQSVAFWCNPISGHATLYWYQQILGQGPKLLIQFQNNGVVDDSQLPKDRFSAERLKGVDSTLKIQPAKLEDSAVYLCASSLVRLQRVETQYFGPGTRLLVL.